These T cell receptor beta chains were read from a single sample in a study of early T cells in non-severe SARS-CoV-2 infection. TCRdb called the 5' RACE reads again in MiXCR, with one record for every CDR3 protein. Among around 70,000 distinct CDR3 sequences listed, more than 10% were seen once. Sequencing used whole blood. The receptor source for this set is an adult who was a healthcare worker with PCR-confirmed SARS-CoV-2 infection or an uninfected control (not recorded which). The CDR3 runs from the conserved cysteine through the conserved F or W. The D gene is left open where the match is weak. Expanded clones get a size class; other rows say once, few or many, or leave the size out.

>TRBD1|TRBJ2-3|15|few|TRBV2
CASSIDRADTDTQYF
TGTGCCAGCAGTATAGACAGGGCCGACACAGATACGCAGTATTTT
>-|TRBJ2-7|15|-|TRBV15
CATSRDPGVLYEQYF
TGTGCCACCAGCAGAGATCCGGGAGTACTCTACGAGCAGTACTTC
>-|TRBJ2-1|14|-|TRBV29-1
CSVAGDTGYNEQFF
TGCAGCGTTGCGGGGGACACCGGATACAATGAGCAGTTCTTC
>-|TRBJ2-2|14|many|TRBV12-5
CASGTDNNTGELFF
TGTGCTAGTGGGACGGACAATAACACCGGGGAGCTGTTTTTT
>-|TRBJ1-1|15|-|TRBV18
CASSPLAGPDKEAFF
TGTGCCAGCTCACCACTCGCGGGCCCTGACAAGGAAGCTTTCTTT
>-|TRBJ2-7|17|few|TRBV6-6
CASSYSKGRGRGHEQYF
TGTGCCAGCAGTTACTCGAAGGGCAGGGGAAGAGGCCACGAGCAGTACTTC
>-|TRBJ1-1|13|many|TRBV6-2/TRBV6-3
CASSTGENTEAFF
TGTGCCAGCAGCACCGGGGAGAACACTGAAGCTTTCTTT
>-|TRBJ1-1|13|-|TRBV4-3
CVSSPWGRSEAFF
TGCGTCAGCAGCCCCTGGGGGCGCAGTGAAGCTTTCTTT
>-|TRBJ2-5|11|many|TRBV20-1
CSARLQETQYF
TGCAGTGCTAGACTCCAAGAGACCCAGTACTTC
>-|TRBJ2-3|14|-|TRBV30
CAWSVVADTDTQYF
TGTGCCTGGAGTGTGGTAGCGGACACAGATACGCAGTATTTT
>-|TRBJ1-1|16|-|TRBV27
CASSPGQRSKNTEAFF
TGTGCCAGCAGTCCCGGACAGAGGTCTAAGAACACTGAAGCTTTCTTT
>-|TRBJ2-3|14|-|TRBV12-3/TRBV12-4
CASSLMAGTDTQYF
TGTGCCAGCAGTTTAATGGCGGGGACAGATACGCAGTATTTT
>-|TRBJ1-4|12|-|TRBV18
CASSQNEGGLFF
TGTGCCAGCTCACAAAACGAAGGAGGACTGTTTTTT
>TRBD2|TRBJ2-1|16|many|TRBV4-3
CASSQNGLAGLNEQFF
TGCGCCAGCAGCCAGAATGGACTAGCGGGGCTTAATGAGCAGTTCTTC
>TRBD1|TRBJ2-5|15|few|TRBV9
CASSGTGTGIGTQYF
TGTGCCAGCAGTGGTACAGGGACAGGGATTGGGACCCAGTACTTC
>-|TRBJ2-2|16|-|TRBV5-1
CASSLAEAGDTGELFF
TGCGCCAGCAGCTTGGCCGAGGCAGGGGACACCGGGGAGCTGTTTTTT
>-|TRBJ2-5|11|few|TRBV5-1
CASSFEETQYF
TGCGCCAGCAGCTTCGAAGAGACCCAGTACTTC
>-|TRBJ1-1|15|-|TRBV7-8
CASSPQGRGGTEAFF
TGTGCCAGCAGCCCGCAGGGGAGGGGGGGCACTGAAGCTTTCTTT
>TRBD1|TRBJ2-1|15|-|TRBV5-1
CASSWTGQAYNEQFF
TGCGCCAGCAGCTGGACGGGACAGGCTTACAATGAGCAGTTCTTC
>-|TRBJ1-5|14|few|TRBV2
CASRTRVGDQPQHF
TGTGCCAGCAGAACCAGGGTCGGGGATCAGCCCCAGCATTTT
>-|TRBJ2-7|15|-|TRBV5-1
CASSLAAGTTYEQYF
TGCGCCAGCAGCTTGGCTGCAGGGACAACCTACGAGCAGTACTTC
>TRBD2|TRBJ2-7|16|many|TRBV7-9
CASSSNRGDRTYEQYF
TGTGCCAGCAGCTCAAACCGGGGGGACCGGACCTACGAGCAGTACTTC
>-|TRBJ2-5|12|many|TRBV7-9
CASSSTVETQYF
TGTGCCAGCAGCTCGACAGTGGAGACCCAGTACTTC
>-|TRBJ1-4|14|-|TRBV19
CASSIGRFGEKLFF
TGTGCCAGTAGTATAGGACGATTCGGTGAAAAACTGTTTTTT
>TRBD1|TRBJ1-1|16|few|TRBV4-2
CASSQDPGQGGTEAFF
TGTGCCAGCAGCCAAGACCCGGGACAGGGAGGAACTGAAGCTTTCTTT
>-|TRBJ2-1|11|-|TRBV29-1
CSVKRRDEQFF
TGCAGCGTAAAGCGGCGGGATGAGCAGTTCTTC
>TRBD1|TRBJ2-2|18|few|TRBV4-2
CASSPELIRTGGPGELFF
TGTGCCAGCAGCCCGGAACTTATCCGGACAGGGGGCCCCGGGGAGCTGTTTTTT
>TRBD1|TRBJ1-6|15|many|TRBV10-2
CASRETGGRNSPLHF
TGCGCCAGCAGGGAGACAGGGGGACGCAATTCACCCCTCCACTTT
>TRBD1|TRBJ2-7|14|many|TRBV12-3/TRBV12-4
CASTHRDRGYEQYF
TGTGCCAGCACTCACCGGGACAGGGGCTACGAGCAGTACTTC
>TRBD1|TRBJ2-5|15|few|TRBV12-3/TRBV12-4
CASSHGTGGAETQYF
TGTGCCAGCAGCCACGGGACAGGGGGCGCGGAGACCCAGTACTTC
>-|TRBJ1-2|14|-|TRBV9
CASSSPRTDYGYTF
TGTGCCAGCAGCTCTCCCAGGACAGACTATGGCTACACCTTC
>TRBD1|TRBJ1-5|13|many|TRBV29-1
CSVGDSGNQPQHF
TGCAGCGTTGGGGACAGTGGCAATCAGCCCCAGCATTTT
>-|TRBJ1-2|16|-|TRBV6-2/TRBV6-3
CASSNQPGTSSHGYTF
TGTGCCAGCAGTAACCAACCGGGGACCTCTAGCCATGGCTACACCTTC
>-|TRBJ2-3|14|many|TRBV6-1
CASRQDYSTDTQYF
TGTGCCAGCAGGCAGGACTATAGCACAGATACGCAGTATTTT
>TRBD2|TRBJ2-3|15|few|TRBV6-2/TRBV6-3
CASKDGGLATDTQYF
TGTGCCAGCAAGGATGGGGGACTAGCGACAGATACGCAGTATTTT
>TRBD1|TRBJ1-2|13|many|TRBV5-1
CASSHGQGTGYTF
TGCGCCAGCAGCCACGGACAGGGGACGGGCTACACCTTC
>-|TRBJ1-1|14|-|TRBV5-1
CASSPRTVDTEAFF
TGCGCCAGCAGCCCGAGGACAGTGGACACTGAAGCTTTCTTT
>-|TRBJ2-6|14|many|TRBV20-1
CSAQGLAGANVLTF
TGCAGCGCCCAGGGTTTGGCTGGGGCCAACGTCCTGACTTTC
>-|TRBJ1-4|19|many|TRBV6-6
CASSYPRMGPTSTNEKLFF
TGTGCCAGCAGTTACCCGAGGATGGGACCAACATCAACTAATGAAAAACTGTTTTTT
>TRBD2|TRBJ2-1|17|few|TRBV7-2
CASSLPAGGPNYNEQFF
TGTGCCAGCAGCCTCCCCGCGGGGGGGCCGAACTACAATGAGCAGTTCTTC
>-|TRBJ1-1|12|-|TRBV5-1
CASSFDFTEAFF
TGCGCCAGCAGCTTCGATTTTACTGAAGCTTTCTTT
>-|TRBJ2-4|15|many|TRBV11-2
CASSLVRGPPPIQYF
TGTGCCAGCAGCTTAGTGCGGGGACCCCCCCCCATTCAGTACTTC
>-|TRBJ2-1|16|-|TRBV6-5
CASRKTGTNSYNEQFF
TGTGCCAGCAGAAAAACAGGGACGAACTCCTACAATGAGCAGTTCTTC
>-|TRBJ1-5|12|few|TRBV12-3/TRBV12-4
CASSFRRQPQHF
TGTGCCAGCAGTTTTAGACGCCAGCCCCAGCATTTT
>TRBD1|TRBJ2-2|15|many|TRBV5-1
CASSVNTGAAGELFF
TGCGCCAGCAGCGTCAATACAGGGGCGGCCGGGGAGCTGTTTTTT
>-|TRBJ1-6|13|many|TRBV5-1
CASSLAGNSPLHF
TGCGCCAGCAGCTTGGCAGGGAATTCACCCCTCCACTTT
>-|TRBJ2-2|16|few|TRBV11-3
CASSLVAGPNTGELFF
TGTGCCAGCAGCTTAGTTGCGGGGCCGAACACCGGGGAGCTGTTTTTT
>-|TRBJ2-1|14|many|TRBV27
CASSITQGQGEQFF
TGTGCCAGCAGTATTACCCAGGGGCAGGGTGAGCAGTTCTTC
>-|TRBJ2-4|15|many|TRBV2
CASSFDRLAKNIQYF
TGTGCCAGCAGCTTCGACAGATTAGCCAAAAACATTCAGTACTTC
>TRBD1|TRBJ1-5|15|few|TRBV12-3/TRBV12-4
CASSLRTGWDQPQHF
TGTGCCAGCAGTCTAAGGACAGGGTGGGACCAGCCCCAGCATTTT
>TRBD1|TRBJ2-1|13|many|TRBV2
CASRRDSNNEQFF
TGTGCCAGCAGGAGGGACAGTAACAATGAGCAGTTCTTC
>-|TRBJ2-7|14|-|TRBV6-1
CASSDGSSLYEQYF
TGTGCCAGCAGTGATGGGTCTTCACTCTACGAGCAGTACTTC
>TRBD2|TRBJ2-3|16|-|TRBV9
CASSASSGGSTDTQYF
TGTGCCAGCAGCGCCAGTAGCGGGGGTAGCACAGATACGCAGTATTTT
>TRBD2|TRBJ2-3|15|many|TRBV11-2
CASSTRAGGSDTQYF
TGTGCCAGCAGTACCCGAGCGGGGGGCTCAGATACGCAGTATTTT
>TRBD2|TRBJ2-3|13|few|TRBV29-1
CSGGLAGLYTQYF
TGCAGCGGGGGACTAGCGGGGCTGTATACGCAGTATTTT
>-|TRBJ1-1|12|-|TRBV6-5
CASRRPNTEAFF
TGTGCCAGCAGACGTCCCAACACTGAAGCTTTCTTT
>-|TRBJ1-3|15|-|TRBV6-5
CASSYQQNSGNTIYF
TGTGCCAGCAGTTACCAACAGAACTCTGGAAACACCATATATTTT
>-|TRBJ1-3|15|-|TRBV7-2
CASSFPGRSGNTIYF
TGTGCCAGCAGCTTCCCAGGACGGTCTGGAAACACCATATATTTT
>-|TRBJ1-2|15|-|TRBV20-1
CSALPGPGRNYGYTF
TGCAGTGCCCTCCCGGGTCCCGGAAGGAACTATGGCTACACCTTC
>-|TRBJ1-2|12|few|TRBV10-3
CAIRPDSYGYTF
TGTGCCATCAGACCGGACAGCTATGGCTACACCTTC